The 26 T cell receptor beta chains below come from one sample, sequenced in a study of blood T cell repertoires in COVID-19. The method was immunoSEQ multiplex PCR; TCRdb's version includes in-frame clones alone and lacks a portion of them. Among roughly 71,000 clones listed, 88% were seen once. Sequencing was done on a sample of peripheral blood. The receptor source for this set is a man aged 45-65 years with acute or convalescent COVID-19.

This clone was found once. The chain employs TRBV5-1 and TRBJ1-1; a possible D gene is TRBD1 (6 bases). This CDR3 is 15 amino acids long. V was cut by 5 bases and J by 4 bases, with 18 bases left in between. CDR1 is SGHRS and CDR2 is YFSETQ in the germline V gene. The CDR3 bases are TGCGCCAGCAGTCAACAGGGCGCCGAGGGCACTGAAGCTTTCTTT. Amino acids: CASSQQGAEGTEAFF.

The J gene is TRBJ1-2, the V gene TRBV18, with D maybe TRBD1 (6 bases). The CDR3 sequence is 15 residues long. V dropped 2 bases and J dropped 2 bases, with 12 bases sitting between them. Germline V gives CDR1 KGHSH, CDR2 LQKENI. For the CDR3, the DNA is TGTGCCAGCTCACCAGAGGGAAGGGGGAACTATGGCTACACCTTC. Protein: CASSPEGRGNYGYTF.

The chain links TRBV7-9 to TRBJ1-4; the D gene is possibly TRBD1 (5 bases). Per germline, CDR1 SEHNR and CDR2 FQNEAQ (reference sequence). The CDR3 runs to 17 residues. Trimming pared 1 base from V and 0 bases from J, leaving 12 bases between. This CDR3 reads CASSLVARGSTNEKLFF. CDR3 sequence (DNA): TGTGCCAGCAGCTTAGTGGCGCGGGGCTCAACTAATGAAAAACTGTTTTTT.

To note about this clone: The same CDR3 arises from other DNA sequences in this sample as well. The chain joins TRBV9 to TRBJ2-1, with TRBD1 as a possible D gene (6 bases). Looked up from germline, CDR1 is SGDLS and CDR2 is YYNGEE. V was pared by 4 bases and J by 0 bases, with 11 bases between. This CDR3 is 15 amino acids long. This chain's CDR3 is CASSPTGSSYNEQFF. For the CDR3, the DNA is TGTGCCAGCAGCCCTACAGGGAGCTCCTACAATGAGCAGTTCTTC.

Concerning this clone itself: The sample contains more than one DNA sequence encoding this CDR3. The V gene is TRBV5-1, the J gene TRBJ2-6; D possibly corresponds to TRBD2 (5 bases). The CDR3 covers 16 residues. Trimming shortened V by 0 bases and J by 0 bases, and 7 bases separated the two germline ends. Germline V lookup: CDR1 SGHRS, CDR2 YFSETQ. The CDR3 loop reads CASSLVGSSGANVLTF. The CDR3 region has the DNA TGCGCCAGCAGCTTGGTAGGGAGCTCTGGGGCCAACGTCCTGACTTTC.

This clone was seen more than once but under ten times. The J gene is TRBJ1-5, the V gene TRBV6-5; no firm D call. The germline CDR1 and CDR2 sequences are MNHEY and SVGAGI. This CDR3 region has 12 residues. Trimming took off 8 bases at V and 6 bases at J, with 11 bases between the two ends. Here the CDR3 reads CASGIIGQPQHF. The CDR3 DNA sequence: TGTGCCAGCGGTATTATCGGTCAGCCCCAGCATTTT.

In DNA form, the CDR3 reads TGTGCCAGCAGTTTATGGCGGGGGATCGACTCCTACGAGCAGTACTTC. It yields the protein CASSLWRGIDSYEQYF. The chain carries TRBV27 and TRBJ2-7; the match to TRBD2 covers 7 bases. Germline V gives CDR1 MNHEY, CDR2 SMNVEV (reference sequence). The trim removed 1 base at V and 0 bases at J, leaving 6 bases unmatched. This CDR3 is built from 16 residues.

The CDR3 loop is CASSPGTSGTDTQYF. CDR3 sequence (DNA): TGTGCCAGCAGCCCAGGGACTAGCGGCACAGATACGCAGTATTTT. The V gene is TRBV7-3, the J gene TRBJ2-3; 10 bases are a match to TRBD2. Trimming removed 5 bases from V and 1 base from J; junction bases left unmatched: 3. This CDR3 has 15 amino acids. Germline loops: CDR1 SGHTA, CDR2 FQGTGA.

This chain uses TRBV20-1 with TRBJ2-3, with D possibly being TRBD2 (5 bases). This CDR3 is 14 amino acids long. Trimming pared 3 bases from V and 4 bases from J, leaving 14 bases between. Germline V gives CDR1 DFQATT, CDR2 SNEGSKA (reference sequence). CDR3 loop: CSASERGSSDTQYF. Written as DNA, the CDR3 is TGCAGTGCTAGTGAACGGGGATCTTCAGATACGCAGTATTTT.

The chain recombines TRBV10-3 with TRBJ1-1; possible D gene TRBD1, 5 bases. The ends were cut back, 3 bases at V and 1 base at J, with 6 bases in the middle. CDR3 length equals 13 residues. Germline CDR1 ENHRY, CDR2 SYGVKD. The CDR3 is CAISDQGNTEAFF. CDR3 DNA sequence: TGTGCCATCAGTGACCAGGGGAACACTGAAGCTTTCTTT.

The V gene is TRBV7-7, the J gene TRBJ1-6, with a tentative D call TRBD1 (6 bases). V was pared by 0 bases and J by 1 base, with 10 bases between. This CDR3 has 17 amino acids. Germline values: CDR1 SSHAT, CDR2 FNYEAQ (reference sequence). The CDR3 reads CASSLADGQSYNSPLHF. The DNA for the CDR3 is TGTGCCAGCAGCTTAGCGGATGGACAGTCCTATAATTCACCCCTCCACTTT.

The CDR3 coding sequence is TGTGCCAGCAGTTTATTCCCGGGGAGCAATCAGCCCCAGCATTTT. As protein: CASSLFPGSNQPQHF. This chain uses TRBV27 with TRBJ1-5, with D uncertain. V was shortened by 1 base and J by 1 base, with 8 bases between the two germline ends. The germline CDR1 and CDR2 sequences are MNHEY and SMNVEV (reference sequence). CDR3 length equals 15 residues.

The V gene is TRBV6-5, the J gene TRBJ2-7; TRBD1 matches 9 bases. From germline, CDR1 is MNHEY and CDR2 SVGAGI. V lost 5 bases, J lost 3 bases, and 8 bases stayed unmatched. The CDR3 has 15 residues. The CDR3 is CASSLSSGQGYEQYF. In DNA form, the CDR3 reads TGTGCCAGCAGTCTTTCCTCGGGACAGGGCTACGAGCAGTACTTC.

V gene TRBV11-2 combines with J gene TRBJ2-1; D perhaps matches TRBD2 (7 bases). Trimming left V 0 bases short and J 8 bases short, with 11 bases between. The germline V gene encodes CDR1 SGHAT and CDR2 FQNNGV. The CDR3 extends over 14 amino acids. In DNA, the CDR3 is TGTGCCAGCAGCTTAGATAGAGGGGGGGATGAGCAGTTCTTC. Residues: CASSLDRGGDEQFF.

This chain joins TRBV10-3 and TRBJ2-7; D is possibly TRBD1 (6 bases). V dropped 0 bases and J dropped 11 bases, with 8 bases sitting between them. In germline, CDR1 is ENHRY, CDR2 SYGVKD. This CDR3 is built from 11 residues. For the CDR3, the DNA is TGTGCCATCAGTGAGTCAACAGGGAAGTACTTC. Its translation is CAISESTGKYF.

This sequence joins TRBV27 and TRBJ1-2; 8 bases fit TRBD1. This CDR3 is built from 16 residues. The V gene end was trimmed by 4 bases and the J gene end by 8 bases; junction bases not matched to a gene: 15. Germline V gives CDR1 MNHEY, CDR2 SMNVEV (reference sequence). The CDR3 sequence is CASSSMGPDRAAGYTF. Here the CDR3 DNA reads TGTGCCAGCAGTTCGATGGGACCGGACAGGGCGGCAGGCTACACCTTC.

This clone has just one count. CDR3 protein: CASSGQGLTGELFF. The CDR3 DNA follows: TGTGCCAGCAGCGGACAGGGACTCACCGGGGAGCTGTTTTTT. The rearrangement joins TRBV6-2 or TRBV6-3 to TRBJ2-2, with 8 nucleotides matching TRBD1. CDR3 size: 14 residues. Germline trimming cut 6 bases from V and 4 bases from J; bases unmatched to any gene: 4. The germline CDR1 and CDR2 sequences are MNHEY and SVGEGT.

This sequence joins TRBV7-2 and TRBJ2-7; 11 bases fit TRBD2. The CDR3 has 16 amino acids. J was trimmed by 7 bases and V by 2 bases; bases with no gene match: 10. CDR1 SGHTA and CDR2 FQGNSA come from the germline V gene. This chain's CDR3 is CASSLWGTSGGSEQYF. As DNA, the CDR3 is TGTGCCAGCAGCTTATGGGGTACTAGCGGGGGTTCTGAGCAGTACTTC.

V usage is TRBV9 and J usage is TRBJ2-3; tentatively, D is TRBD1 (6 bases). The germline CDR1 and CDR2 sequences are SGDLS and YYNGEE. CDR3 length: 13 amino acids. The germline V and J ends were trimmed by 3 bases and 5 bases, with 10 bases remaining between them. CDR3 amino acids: CASSEGDGDTQYF. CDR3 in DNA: TGTGCCAGCAGCGAGGGGGACGGAGATACGCAGTATTTT.

As DNA, the CDR3 is TGTGCCAGCTCACCGAGCCGGGACAGGGGTTCAAGGACTGAAGCTTTCTTT. This gives the protein CASSPSRDRGSRTEAFF. This sequence joins TRBV18 and TRBJ1-1, with TRBD1 matching over 10 bases. The germline V gene encodes CDR1 KGHSH and CDR2 LQKENI. This CDR3 has 17 residues. The V gene end was trimmed by 3 bases and the J gene end by 5 bases; junction bases not matched to a gene: 12.

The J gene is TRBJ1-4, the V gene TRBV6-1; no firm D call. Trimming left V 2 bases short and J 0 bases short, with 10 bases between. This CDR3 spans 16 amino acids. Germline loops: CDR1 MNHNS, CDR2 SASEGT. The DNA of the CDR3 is TGTGCCAGCAGTGAATTACAGACAACAACTAATGAAAAACTGTTTTTT. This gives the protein CASSELQTTTNEKLFF.

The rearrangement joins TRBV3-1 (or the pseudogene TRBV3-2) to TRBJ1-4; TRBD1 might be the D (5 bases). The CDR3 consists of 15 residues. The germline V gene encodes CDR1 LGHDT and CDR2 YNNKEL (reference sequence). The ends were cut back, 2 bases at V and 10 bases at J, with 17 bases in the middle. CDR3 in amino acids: CASSQHGTLGGKLFF. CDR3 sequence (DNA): TGTGCCAGCAGCCAACACGGGACTCTCGGGGGAAAACTGTTTTTT.

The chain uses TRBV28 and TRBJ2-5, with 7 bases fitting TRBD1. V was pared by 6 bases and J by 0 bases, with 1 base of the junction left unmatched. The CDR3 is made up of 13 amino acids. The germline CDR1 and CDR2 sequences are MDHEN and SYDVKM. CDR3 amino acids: CASSRGYQETQYF. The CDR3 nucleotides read TGTGCCAGCAGCAGGGGGTACCAAGAGACCCAGTACTTC.

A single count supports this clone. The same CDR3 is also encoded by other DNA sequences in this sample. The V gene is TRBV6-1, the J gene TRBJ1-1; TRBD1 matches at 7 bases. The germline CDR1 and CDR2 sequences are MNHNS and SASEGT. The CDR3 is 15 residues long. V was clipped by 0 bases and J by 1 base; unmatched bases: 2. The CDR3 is CASSEAKGANTEAFF. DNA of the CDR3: TGTGCCAGCAGTGAAGCCAAGGGGGCGAACACTGAAGCTTTCTTT.

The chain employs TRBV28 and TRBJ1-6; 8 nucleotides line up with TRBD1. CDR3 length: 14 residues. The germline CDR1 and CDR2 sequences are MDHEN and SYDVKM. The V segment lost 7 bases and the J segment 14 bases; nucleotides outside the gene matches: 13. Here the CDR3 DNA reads TGTGCCAGCAATTCAGGGGGCCAAGCTTACACCCTCCACTTT. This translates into CASNSGGQAYTLHF.

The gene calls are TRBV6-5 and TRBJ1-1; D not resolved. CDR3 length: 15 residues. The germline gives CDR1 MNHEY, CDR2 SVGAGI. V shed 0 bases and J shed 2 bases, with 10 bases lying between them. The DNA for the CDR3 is TGTGCCAGCAGTTACTCCCCTACTCAAAACACTGAAGCTTTCTTT. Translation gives CASSYSPTQNTEAFF.